This TCR beta chain originates from a study of shared clonotypes between healthy human individuals. General study results and limits: It was anticipated that sequencing depth would influence how many clonotypes donors shared.

Remarks on this clone: Its antigen remains unknown.

It was on ten immunoSEQ deep assay plates that unsorted PBMC DNA was sequenced. Authors' processing steps: Junction-only immunoSEQ data arrived without quality scores, meaning filtering differed. Profiled with immunoSEQ multiplex PCR; TCRdb holds only in-frame clones, not every one. That table furnishes V, J and clone size, whereas the DNA furnished D and trimming. The sample lists more than 450,000 clones; 70% to 80% were seen once. This CDR3 comprises 12 residues. Germline V gene sequence: CDR1 SQVTM, CDR2 ANQGSEA. V lost 7 bases, J lost 11 bases, and 10 bases stayed unmatched. Approximately 100 million PBMCs per unsorted sample were used for genomic DNA.

V gene TRBV29-1 combines with J gene TRBJ1-1; 10 bases are shared with TRBD1. This clonotype was sampled from a woman in her thirties or forties in good health. Some clones in this sample may be carry-over from other donors' samples. The sequenced sample consisted of PBMCs. The CDR3 DNA sequence: TGCAGCGGCCAGACAGGGGGCGCGTGGGCTTTCTTT. Its translation: CSGQTGGAWAFF.